This T cell receptor (beta chain) was sequenced in a study of response to subunit inactivated influenza vaccine. Study-level points and caveats: After each seasonal influenza vaccination, few new T cells are recruited, the authors suggested.

Each CDR3 protein gets one entry after TCRdb re-called the RT-PCR reads with MiXCR. The sample lists a few hundred thousand distinct CDR3 sequences, 14% occurring once. Regarding this clonotype: The antigen remains unidentified.

CDR1 is MDHEN, CDR2 SYDVKM, per germline. The CDR3 totals 13 residues. J was trimmed by 2 bases and V by 7 bases; bases with no gene match: 4. This sequence originates from a man aged 50 to 59 who received an inactivated influenza vaccine. V is TRBV28 and J is TRBJ2-5; 7 bases fit TRBD1. The sequencing here drew on PBMCs from blood, taken 11 to 12 days after vaccination. CDR3 sequence reads: CASIDRVQETQYF. As DNA, the CDR3 is TGTGCCAGCATCGACAGGGTACAAGAGACCCAGTACTTC.